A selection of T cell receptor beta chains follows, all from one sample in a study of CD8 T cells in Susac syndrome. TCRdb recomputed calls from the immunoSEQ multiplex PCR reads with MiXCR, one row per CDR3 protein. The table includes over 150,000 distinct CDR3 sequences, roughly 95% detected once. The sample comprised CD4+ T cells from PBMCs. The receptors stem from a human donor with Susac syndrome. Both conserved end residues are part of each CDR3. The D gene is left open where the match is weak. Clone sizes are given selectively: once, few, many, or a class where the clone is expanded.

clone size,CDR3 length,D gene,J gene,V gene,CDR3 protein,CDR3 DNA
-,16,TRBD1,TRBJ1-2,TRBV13,CASSLNAGQGTYGYTF,TGTGCCAGCAGCTTAAATGCGGGACAGGGGACCTATGGCTACACCTTC
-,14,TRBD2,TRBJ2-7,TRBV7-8,CASSLVSGGYEQYF,TGTGCCAGCAGCTTAGTATCGGGAGGTTACGAGCAGTACTTC
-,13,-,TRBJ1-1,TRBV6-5,CASSYEGGTEAFF,TGTGCCAGCAGTTACGAGGGCGGGACTGAAGCTTTCTTT
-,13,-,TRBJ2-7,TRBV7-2,CASSPTVTYEQYF,TGTGCCAGCAGCCCGACAGTCACCTACGAGCAGTACTTC
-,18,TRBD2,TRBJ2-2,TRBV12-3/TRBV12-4,CASSPGTSGGWGTGELFF,TGTGCCAGCAGCCCTGGGACTAGCGGGGGCTGGGGCACCGGGGAGCTGTTTTTT
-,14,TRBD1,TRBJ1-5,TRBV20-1,CSAREQGARQPQHF,TGCAGTGCTAGGGAACAGGGGGCAAGGCAGCCCCAGCATTTT
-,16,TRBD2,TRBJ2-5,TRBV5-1,CASSLALAGLGETQYF,TGCGCCAGCAGCTTGGCGTTAGCGGGACTTGGCGAGACCCAGTACTTC
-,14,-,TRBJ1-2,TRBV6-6,CASRPQPGAQGYTF,TGTGCCAGCAGACCCCAACCCGGGGCTCAGGGCTACACCTTC
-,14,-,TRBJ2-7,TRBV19,CASSGSGLLYEQYF,TGTGCCAGTAGTGGTTCGGGCCTACTCTACGAGCAGTACTTC
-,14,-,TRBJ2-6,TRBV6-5,CASREITGANVLTF,TGTGCCAGCCGGGAAATTACTGGGGCCAACGTCCTGACTTTC
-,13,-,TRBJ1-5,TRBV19,CASKPVGNQPQHF,TGTGCCAGTAAACCGGTCGGCAATCAGCCCCAGCATTTT
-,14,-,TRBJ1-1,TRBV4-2,CASSSRFQNTEAFF,TGTGCCAGCAGCTCCAGGTTCCAGAACACTGAAGCTTTCTTT
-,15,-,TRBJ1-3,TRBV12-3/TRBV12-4,CASSLADGPTGTIYF,TGTGCCAGCAGTTTAGCGGACGGTCCGACGGGCACCATATATTTT
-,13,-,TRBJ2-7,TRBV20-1,CSARSQSLQEQYF,TGCAGTGCTAGATCCCAGTCCCTTCAAGAGCAGTACTTC
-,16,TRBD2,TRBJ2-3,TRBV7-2,CASSQTERGPTNTQYF,TGTGCCAGCAGCCAAACCGAGCGGGGTCCCACTAATACGCAGTATTTT
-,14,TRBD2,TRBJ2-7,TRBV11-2,CASSLRTSPYEQYF,TGTGCCAGCAGCTTAAGGACTAGCCCATACGAGCAGTACTTC
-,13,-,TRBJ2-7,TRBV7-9,CASSLAEGREQYF,TGTGCCAGCAGCTTAGCTGAGGGTCGGGAGCAGTACTTC
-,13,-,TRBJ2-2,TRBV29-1,CSVGVLNTGELFF,TGCAGCGTTGGGGTCCTCAACACCGGGGAGCTGTTTTTT
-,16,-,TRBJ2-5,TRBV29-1,CSVNNLAQGTQETQYF,TGCAGCGTTAATAACCTCGCGCAGGGGACCCAAGAGACCCAGTACTTC
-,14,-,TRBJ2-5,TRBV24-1,CATSDSTAQETQYF,TGTGCCACCAGTGATTCGACAGCTCAAGAGACCCAGTACTTC
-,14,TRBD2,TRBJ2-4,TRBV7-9,CASSSGTRRNIQYF,TGTGCCAGCAGCTCCGGGACTAGGAGAAACATTCAGTACTTC
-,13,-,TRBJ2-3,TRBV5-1,CASSSHRGDTQYF,TGCGCCAGCAGCTCCCATCGGGGTGATACGCAGTATTTT
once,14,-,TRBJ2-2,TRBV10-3,CAISGGPDTGELFF,TGTGCCATCAGTGGGGGGCCCGACACCGGGGAGCTGTTTTTT
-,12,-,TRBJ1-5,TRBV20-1,CSAMRGNQPQHF,TGCAGTGCTATGCGGGGCAATCAGCCCCAGCATTTT
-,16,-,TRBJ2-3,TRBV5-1,CASSLSGVGLTDTQYF,TGCGCCAGCAGCTTGAGCGGTGTCGGCCTCACAGATACGCAGTATTTT
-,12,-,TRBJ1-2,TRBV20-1,CSTDGARQGYTF,TGCAGTACAGACGGGGCCCGGCAAGGCTACACCTTC
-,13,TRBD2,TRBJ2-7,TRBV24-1,CATSDAGLDEQYF,TGTGCCACCAGTGATGCCGGACTAGACGAGCAGTACTTC
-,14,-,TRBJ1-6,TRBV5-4,CASRSGNYDSPLHF,TGTGCCAGCAGGTCCGGGAACTATGATTCACCCCTCCACTTT
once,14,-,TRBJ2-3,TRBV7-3,CASSSQGVADTQYF,TGTGCCAGCAGCTCCCAAGGCGTGGCCGATACGCAGTATTTT
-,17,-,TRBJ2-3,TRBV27,CASSSTRGTGFTDTQYF,TGTGCCAGCAGTTCCACGCGGGGGACAGGCTTCACAGATACGCAGTATTTT
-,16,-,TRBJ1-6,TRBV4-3,CASSRVRGGRGSPLHF,TGCGCCAGCAGCCGCGTAAGGGGTGGGAGGGGTTCACCCCTCCACTTT
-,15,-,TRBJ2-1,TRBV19,CASSIDGSRGYEQFF,TGTGCCAGTAGTATTGATGGTAGCCGGGGGTATGAGCAGTTCTTC
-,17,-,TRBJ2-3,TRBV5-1,CASSLPPAATSTDTQYF,TGCGCCAGCAGCTTGCCCCCCGCAGCGACTAGCACAGATACGCAGTATTTT
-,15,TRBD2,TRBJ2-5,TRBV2,CASSDLSGGEETQYF,TGTGCCAGCAGTGACCTTAGCGGGGGCGAAGAGACCCAGTACTTC
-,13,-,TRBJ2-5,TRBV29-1,CSGSGQGWQTQYF,TGCAGCGGCTCGGGGCAGGGCTGGCAGACCCAGTACTTC
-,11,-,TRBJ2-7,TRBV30,CAFLGTYEQYF,TGTGCCTTTCTTGGGACTTACGAGCAGTACTTC
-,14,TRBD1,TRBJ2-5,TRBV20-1,CSAGPGQGAKTQYF,TGCAGTGCTGGCCCGGGACAGGGGGCAAAGACCCAGTACTTC
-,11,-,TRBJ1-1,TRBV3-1,CASSQSTEAFF,TGTGCCAGCAGCCAATCCACTGAAGCTTTCTTT
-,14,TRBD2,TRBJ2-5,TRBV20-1,CSARSGRGRETQYF,TGCAGTGCCCGTAGCGGGAGGGGCCGAGAGACCCAGTACTTC
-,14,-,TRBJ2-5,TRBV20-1,CSASKIRGQETQYF,TGCAGTGCTAGTAAAATTCGGGGCCAAGAGACCCAGTACTTC
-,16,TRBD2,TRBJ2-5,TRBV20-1,CRTEGEAGGRQETQYF,TGCAGGACAGAGGGAGAAGCGGGAGGCAGACAAGAGACCCAGTACTTC
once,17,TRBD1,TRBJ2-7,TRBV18,CASSPETPGTDSYEQYF,TGTGCCAGCTCACCCGAGACACCCGGGACAGATTCCTACGAGCAGTACTTC
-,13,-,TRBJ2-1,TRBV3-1,CASSPTGRVEQFF,TGTGCCAGCAGCCCGACAGGGAGGGTTGAGCAGTTCTTC
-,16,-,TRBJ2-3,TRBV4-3,CASSQSSEVASDTQYF,TGCGCCAGCAGCCAAAGCTCTGAGGTCGCGTCAGATACGCAGTATTTT
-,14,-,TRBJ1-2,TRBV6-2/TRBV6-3,CASSWALQNYGYTF,TGTGCCAGCAGTTGGGCCCTACAGAACTATGGCTACACCTTC
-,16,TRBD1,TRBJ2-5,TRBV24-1,CATSGRNRGDQETQYF,TGTGCCACCAGTGGTCGAAACAGGGGTGACCAAGAGACCCAGTACTTC
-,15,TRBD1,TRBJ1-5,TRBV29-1,CSVVITGEGNQPQHF,TGCAGCGTAGTGATTACAGGGGAGGGCAATCAGCCCCAGCATTTT
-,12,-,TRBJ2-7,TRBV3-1,CASSSAGNEQYF,TGTGCCAGCAGCTCGGCGGGTAACGAGCAGTACTTC
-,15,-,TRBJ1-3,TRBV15,CATSSPDRAGNTIYF,TGTGCCACCAGCAGTCCCGACAGAGCAGGAAACACCATATATTTT
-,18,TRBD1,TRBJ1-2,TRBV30,CAWRNILRDRVYDYGYTF,TGTGCCTGGAGAAATATTCTCCGGGACAGGGTTTATGACTATGGCTACACCTTC
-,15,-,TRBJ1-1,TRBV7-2,CASSLAFNLRAEAFF,TGTGCCAGCAGCTTAGCGTTCAACCTTCGGGCTGAAGCTTTCTTT
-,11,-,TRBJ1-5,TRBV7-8,CASIWYQPQHF,TGTGCCAGCATTTGGTATCAGCCCCAGCATTTT
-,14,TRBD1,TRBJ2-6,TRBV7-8,CASSGDSGANVLTF,TGTGCCAGCAGCGGGGACAGTGGGGCCAACGTCCTGACTTTC
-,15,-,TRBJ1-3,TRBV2,CASSRRTVSGNTIYF,TGTGCCAGCAGCCGAAGGACAGTCTCTGGAAACACCATATATTTT
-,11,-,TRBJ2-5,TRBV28,CASSSAETQYF,TGTGCCAGCAGTTCGGCGGAGACCCAGTACTTC
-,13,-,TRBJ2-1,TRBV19,CASSIAITNEQFF,TGTGCCAGTAGTATAGCGATAACCAATGAGCAGTTCTTC
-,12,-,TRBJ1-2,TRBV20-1,CSAPTHNYGYTF,TGCAGTGCTCCCACACATAACTATGGCTACACCTTC
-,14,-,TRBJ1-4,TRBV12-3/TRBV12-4,CASSRTAEGEKLFF,TGTGCCAGCAGCCGGACAGCCGAGGGTGAAAAACTGTTTTTT
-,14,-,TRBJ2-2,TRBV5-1,CASSWGLDTGELFF,TGCGCCAGCAGCTGGGGGTTGGACACCGGGGAGCTGTTTTTT
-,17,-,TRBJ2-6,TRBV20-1,CSARAPGERAGANVLTF,TGCAGTGCTAGAGCCCCAGGGGAGAGGGCTGGGGCCAACGTCCTGACTTTC